Listed here is a single T cell receptor beta chain. It has no known antigen specificity. One base away there is no much larger clone; base qualities are not given. The data were obtained in a study of shared clonotypes between healthy human individuals (TCRdb year 2020). Turning to the overall study: The cohort included a few men and a couple of women between 18 and 49 years of age. For each donor, CD4 naive and CD4 memory were each given three plates, CD8 naive was given two plates, and CD8 memory was given one plate. Blood TCR repertoires of roughly 5 healthy adults were deeply sequenced to estimate repertoire size and the extent of clonotype sharing between individuals. Different laboratories and diverse techniques were used to prepare libraries and sequence TCR repertoires, to increase sequencing depth and limit assay-specific biases. Between about 0.85 and 8.9 billion PBMCs per donor were obtained by leukapheresis.

Using the deep immunoSEQ assay, TCR CDR3 regions were amplified from genomic DNA by multiplex PCR. Genomic DNA extracted from each cell subset was distributed evenly over all wells of several immunoSEQ 96-well plates, and each plate served as one replicate. For sorted subsets, roughly 200 ng of genomic DNA, equivalent to tens of thousands of T cell genomes, went into each replicate PCR. Purified libraries were measured with a Qubit 3.0 fluorometer, size-checked on a Bioanalyzer 2100, and measured again with the KAPA Library Quantification kit. Each immunoSEQ 96-well plate was sequenced on its own single-read 150-cycle Illumina NextSeq 550 flow cell. Processing in the source paper ran as follows. The immunoSEQ output contained only junctional sequences without quality scores, so filtering could not match that applied to full-length reads. Sequences were annotated with PyIR, a Python wrapper for IgBLAST v1.9, using IMGT germline references to assign V/J genes and CDR3. Any read was removed if the V/J assignment was weak (E-value above 1e-6), the CDR3 was missing, or the read contained stop codons, out-of-frame junctions, or ambiguous translated residues. V3J clonotypes were defined as sequences sharing an identical inferred V gene, J gene, and CDR3 amino acid sequence. Percentage overlap between repertoires was computed as shared unique clonotypes divided by the size of the smaller repertoire. RTK rarefaction, the Chao1 estimator, and Recon v2.1 estimates of unobserved clonotypes were used to assess repertoire richness. OLGA was used to compute generation probabilities for all TCRbeta clonotypes that the gDNA method yielded from a handful of donors. The table was pulled from immuneACCESS by TCRdb, which kept in-frame rearrangements only. Such tables lose some clones; where checked, under half of the loss comes from unresolved V genes, and the rest has no known cause. V, J and clone size are taken as reported in that table, and D and trimming were inferred from the DNA itself. For this sample there are millions of clones; 85% to 95% appear just once. Together, the top ten hold 0.1% to 0.15% of the sample.

What the work shows at the level of the full study, not this receptor alone: Based on pairwise subsampling, the degree of clonotype sharing among donors was expected to be affected by sequencing depth. Naive subsets generally had larger estimated clonotype richness than memory subsets. About 4.5% of naive CD4, roughly 3.5% of naive CD8, approximately 2.2% of memory CD4, and 0.4% of memory CD8 clonotypes were shared across a few donors. Compared with non-shared clonotypes, clonotypes shared by all four sorted-subset donors had higher generation probabilities. Sampling was restricted to blood, and TCR repertoires in tissue are likely to differ from TCR repertoires in blood. Even with the large sequencing depth, rarefaction of the sorted-subset datasets indicated that sequencing was incomplete. The small number of donors limited the genetic and exposure-history diversity represented.

Donors were healthy HIV-negative adults with no recently reported acute infections or vaccinations. Every donor was a Caucasian adult living in Nashville, Tennessee, USA. Magnetic negative selection was used to enrich CD4+ T cells, after which naive cells were positively selected on CD45RA and the negative fraction became the memory subset. After blood collection by leukapheresis, PBMCs were isolated using Ficoll-Histopaque density gradient centrifugation and then cryopreserved in the vapor phase of liquid nitrogen. Analytical flow cytometry was used to check the purity and quantity of each magnetically sorted T cell population. Genomic DNA was isolated from each sorted fraction and quantified by UV absorbance on a Nanodrop 2000c. The germline V gene sets CDR1 to MNHEY and CDR2 to SVGAGI. The CDR3 covers 15 residues, taking in both the cysteine and the phenylalanine. CDR3 DNA only is kept here, 45 bases in frame from base 1. Unmatched junction bases come to 3, with V trimmed by 0 bases and J by 3 bases.

Recombination connected TRBV6-5 to TRBJ2-7; TRBD2 fits 9 bases in the junction. This TCR came from a man between 18 and 29 years old in good health. Sequenced: naive CD4+ T cells sorted from blood. In the paper's terms, the cell subset or site label means: CD45RA+ positively selected. The sequenced DNA: TGTGCCAGCAGTTACTCCCTAGCGGGAATCTACGAGCAGTACTTC. The encoded protein is CASSYSLAGIYEQYF.